This T cell receptor beta chain was sequenced during a study of blood T cell repertoires in COVID-19. Per germline, CDR1 ENHRY and CDR2 SYGVKD. Trimming took off 2 bases at V and 6 bases at J, with 18 bases between the two ends. The CDR3 loop spans 16 amino acids. Sequencing was performed with immunoSEQ multiplex PCR; in TCRdb, only in-frame clones are kept and a portion is missing. The data hold roughly 120,000 clones, with around 80% observed a single time. The receptor's source is a man in his 70s with acute or convalescent COVID-19. Input material: peripheral blood. V usage is TRBV10-3 and J usage is TRBJ2-3; possibly TRBD1 for D (7 bases). The CDR3 coding sequence is TGTGCCATCAGTGAGATCGCAGGGGGAGGAACCGATACGCAGTATTTT. This encodes CAISEIAGGGTDTQYF.